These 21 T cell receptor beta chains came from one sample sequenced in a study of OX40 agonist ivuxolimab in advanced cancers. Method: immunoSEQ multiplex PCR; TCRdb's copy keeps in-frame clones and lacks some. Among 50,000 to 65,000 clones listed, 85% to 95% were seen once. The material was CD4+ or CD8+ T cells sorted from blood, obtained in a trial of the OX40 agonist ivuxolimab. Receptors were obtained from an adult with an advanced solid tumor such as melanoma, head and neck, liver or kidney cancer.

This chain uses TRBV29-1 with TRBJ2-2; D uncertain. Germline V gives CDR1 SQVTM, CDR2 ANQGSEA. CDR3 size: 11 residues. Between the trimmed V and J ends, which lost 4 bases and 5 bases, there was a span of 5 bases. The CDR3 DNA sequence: TGCAGCGTTGGGATAACCGGGGAGCTGTTTTTT. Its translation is CSVGITGELFF.

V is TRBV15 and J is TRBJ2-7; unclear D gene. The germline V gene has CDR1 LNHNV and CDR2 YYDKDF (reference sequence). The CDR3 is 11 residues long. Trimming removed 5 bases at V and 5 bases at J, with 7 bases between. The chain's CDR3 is CATSLNHEQYF. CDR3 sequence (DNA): TGTGCCACCAGCCTCAATCACGAGCAGTACTTC.

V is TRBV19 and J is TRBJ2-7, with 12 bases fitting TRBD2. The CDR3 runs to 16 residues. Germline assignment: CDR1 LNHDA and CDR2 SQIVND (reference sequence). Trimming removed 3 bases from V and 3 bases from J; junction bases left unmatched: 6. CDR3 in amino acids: CASSIWTSGAGYEQYF. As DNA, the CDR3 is TGTGCCAGTAGTATTTGGACTAGCGGGGCCGGCTACGAGCAGTACTTC.

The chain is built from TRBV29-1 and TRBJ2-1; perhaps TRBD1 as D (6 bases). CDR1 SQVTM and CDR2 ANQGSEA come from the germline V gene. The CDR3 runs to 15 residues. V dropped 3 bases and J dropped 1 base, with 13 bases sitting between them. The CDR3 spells CSVDGDTGSYNEQFF. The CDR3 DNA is TGCAGCGTTGATGGGGACACAGGTTCCTACAATGAGCAGTTCTTC.

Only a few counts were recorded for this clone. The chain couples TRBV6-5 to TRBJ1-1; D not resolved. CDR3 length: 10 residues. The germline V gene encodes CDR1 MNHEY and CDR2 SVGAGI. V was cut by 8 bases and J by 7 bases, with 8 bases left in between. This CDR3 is CASWSGEAFF. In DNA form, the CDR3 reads TGTGCCAGCTGGTCTGGTGAAGCTTTCTTT.

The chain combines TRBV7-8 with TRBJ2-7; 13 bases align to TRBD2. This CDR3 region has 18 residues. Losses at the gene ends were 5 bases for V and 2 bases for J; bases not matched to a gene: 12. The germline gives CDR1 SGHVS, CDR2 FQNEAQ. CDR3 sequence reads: CASSEYPGLAGPTYEQYF. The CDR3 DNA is TGTGCCAGCAGCGAATACCCGGGACTAGCGGGACCAACCTACGAGCAGTACTTC.

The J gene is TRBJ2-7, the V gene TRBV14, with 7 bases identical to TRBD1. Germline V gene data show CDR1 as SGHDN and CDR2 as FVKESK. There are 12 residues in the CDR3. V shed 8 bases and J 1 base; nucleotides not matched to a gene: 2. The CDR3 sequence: CASGTVSYEQYF. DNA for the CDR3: TGTGCCAGCGGGACAGTTTCCTACGAGCAGTACTTC.

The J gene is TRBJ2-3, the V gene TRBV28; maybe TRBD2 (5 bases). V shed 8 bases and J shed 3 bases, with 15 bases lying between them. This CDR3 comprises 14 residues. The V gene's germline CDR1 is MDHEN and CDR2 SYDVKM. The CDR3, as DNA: TGTGCCAGCCAGCCCCGGGAAGGGACAGATACGCAGTATTTT. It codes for CASQPREGTDTQYF.

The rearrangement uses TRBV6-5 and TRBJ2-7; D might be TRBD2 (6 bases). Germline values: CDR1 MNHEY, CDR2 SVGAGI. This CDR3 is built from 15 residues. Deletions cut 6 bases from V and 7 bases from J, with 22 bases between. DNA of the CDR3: TGTGCCAGCAGGGGGTACCTGGGGGGAGAAGGAGAGCAGTACTTC. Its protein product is CASRGYLGGEGEQYF.

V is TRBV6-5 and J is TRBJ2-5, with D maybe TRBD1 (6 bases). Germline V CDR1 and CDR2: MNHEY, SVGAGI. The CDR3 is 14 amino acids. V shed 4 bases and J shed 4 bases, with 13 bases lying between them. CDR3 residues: CASSFSQGRETQYF. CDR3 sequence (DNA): TGTGCCAGCAGTTTCAGTCAGGGGCGAGAGACCCAGTACTTC.

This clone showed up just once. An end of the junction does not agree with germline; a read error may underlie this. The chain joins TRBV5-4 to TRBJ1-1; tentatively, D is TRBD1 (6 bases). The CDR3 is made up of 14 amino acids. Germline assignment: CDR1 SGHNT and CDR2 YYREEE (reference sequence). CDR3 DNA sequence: TGTGCCGGCAGCTTGGAAGGGGGGAACACTGAAGCTTTCTTT. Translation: CAGSLEGGNTEAFF.

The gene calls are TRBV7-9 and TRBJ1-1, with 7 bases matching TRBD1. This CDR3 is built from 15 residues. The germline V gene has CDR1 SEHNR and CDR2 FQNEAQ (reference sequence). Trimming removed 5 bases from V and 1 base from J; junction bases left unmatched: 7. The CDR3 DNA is TGTGCCAGCAGCCTTCGGGACAGCCCGAACACTGAAGCTTTCTTT. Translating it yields CASSLRDSPNTEAFF.

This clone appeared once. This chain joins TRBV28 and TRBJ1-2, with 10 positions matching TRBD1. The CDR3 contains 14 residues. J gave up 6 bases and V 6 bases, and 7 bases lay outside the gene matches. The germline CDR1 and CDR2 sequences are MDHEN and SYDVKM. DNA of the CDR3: TGTGCCAGCAGATGGGACAGGGGCCTGGATGGCTACACCTTC. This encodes CASRWDRGLDGYTF.

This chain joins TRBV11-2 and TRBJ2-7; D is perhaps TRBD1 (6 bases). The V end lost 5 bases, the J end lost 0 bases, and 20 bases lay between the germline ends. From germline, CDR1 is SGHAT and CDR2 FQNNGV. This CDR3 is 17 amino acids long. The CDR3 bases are TGTGCCAGCAGCCTGAGGAAGGGGGAGCCCAACTCCTACGAGCAGTACTTC. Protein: CASSLRKGEPNSYEQYF.

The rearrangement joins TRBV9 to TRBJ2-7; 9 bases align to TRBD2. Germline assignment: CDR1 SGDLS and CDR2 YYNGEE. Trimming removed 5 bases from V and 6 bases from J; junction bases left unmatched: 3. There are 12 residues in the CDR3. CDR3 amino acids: CASSSSGGEQYF. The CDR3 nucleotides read TGTGCCAGCAGTAGTAGCGGGGGCGAGCAGTACTTC.

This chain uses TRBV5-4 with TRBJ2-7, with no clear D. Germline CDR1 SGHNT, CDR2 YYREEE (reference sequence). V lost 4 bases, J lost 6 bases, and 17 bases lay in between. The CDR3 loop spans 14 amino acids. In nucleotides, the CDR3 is TGTGCCAGCAGCAGCATCTCTGCCGGAGTCGAGCAGTACTTC. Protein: CASSSISAGVEQYF.

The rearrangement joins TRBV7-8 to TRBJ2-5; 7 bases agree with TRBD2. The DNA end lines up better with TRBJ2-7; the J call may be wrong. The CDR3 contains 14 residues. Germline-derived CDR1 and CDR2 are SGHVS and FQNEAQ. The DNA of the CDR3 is TGTGCCAGCAGCTTACTAGCGGACTCCTACGAGCAGTACTTC. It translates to CASSLLADSYEQYF.

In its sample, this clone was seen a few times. Here the CDR3 reads CASSEWTMNTEAFF. In DNA, the CDR3 is TGTGCCAGCAGTGAATGGACAATGAACACTGAAGCTTTCTTT. The rearrangement uses TRBV6-1 and TRBJ1-1, with D possibly TRBD1 on 5 matching bases. Germline values: CDR1 MNHNS, CDR2 SASEGT. Between the trimmed V and J ends, which lost 2 bases and 0 bases, there was a span of 7 bases. The CDR3 is 14 residues long.

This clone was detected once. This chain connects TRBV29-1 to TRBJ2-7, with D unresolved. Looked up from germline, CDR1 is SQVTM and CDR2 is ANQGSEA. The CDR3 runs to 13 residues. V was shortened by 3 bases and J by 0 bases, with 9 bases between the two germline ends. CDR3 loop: CSVETPASYEQYF. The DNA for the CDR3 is TGCAGCGTTGAGACTCCCGCCTCCTACGAGCAGTACTTC.

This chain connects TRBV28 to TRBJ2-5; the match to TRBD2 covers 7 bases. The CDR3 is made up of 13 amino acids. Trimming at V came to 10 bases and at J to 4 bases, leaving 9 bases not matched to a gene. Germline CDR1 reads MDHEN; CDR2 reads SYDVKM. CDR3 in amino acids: CATLRRGRETQYF. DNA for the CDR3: TGTGCCACCCTCCGGCGGGGGAGAGAGACCCAGTACTTC.

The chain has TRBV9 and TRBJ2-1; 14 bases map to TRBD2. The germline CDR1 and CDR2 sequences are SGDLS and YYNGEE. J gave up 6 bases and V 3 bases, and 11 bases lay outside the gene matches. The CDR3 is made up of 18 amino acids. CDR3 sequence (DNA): TGTGCCAGCAGCGGGAGGACAGACGGACTAGCGGGAGGCAATGAGCAGTTCTTC. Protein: CASSGRTDGLAGGNEQFF.